This T cell receptor (beta chain) was sequenced for a study of shared clonotypes between healthy human individuals. Turning to the study itself: CD4 naive and CD4 memory each took three plates per donor, while CD8 naive took two and CD8 memory one.

This table comes from immunoSEQ multiplex PCR, and its TCRdb copy is limited to in-frame clones, with some not included. The table includes roughly 400,000 clones, about 96% detected once. From germline, CDR1 is GTSNPN and CDR2 SVGIG (reference sequence). V was cut by 1 base and J by 8 bases, with 11 bases left in between. The CDR3 totals 13 residues. Specimen: memory CD8+ T cells sorted from blood. The subset: CD45RO+ cells pooled with CCR7-negative TemRA cells. This rearrangement joins TRBV30 to TRBJ1-4; D perhaps matches TRBD1 (5 bases). This clonotype was obtained from a man younger than 45 in good health. DNA for the CDR3: TGTGCCTGGAGTGGGTATTGGGGGGAAAAACTGTTTTTT. It specifies CAWSGYWGEKLFF.